A selection of T cell receptor beta chains follows, all from one sample in a study of identical twins' blood T cells. One entry per CDR3 protein results from TCRdb running MiXCR on the 5' RACE reads. The sample records fewer than 450,000 distinct CDR3 sequences, more than 25% being singletons. Material: PBMCs. The receptor source for this set is a woman aged 18-49 years in good health. Both conserved end residues are part of each CDR3. Fields, in order: V gene, D gene, CDR3 protein. The D gene is left open where the match is weak.

>TRBV20-1|TRBD1
CSAREARGRDQPQHF
>TRBV29-1|TRBD2
CSVEDGTSAYNEQFF
>TRBV29-1|-
CSVLGVDGYTF
>TRBV12-3/TRBV12-4|-
CASSLEAGRSNEQFF
>TRBV7-3|TRBD1
CASLTQTGVNQPQHF
>TRBV20-1|-
CSAPNSQGTNTEAFF
>TRBV27|-
CASSSIFRSNQPQHF
>TRBV9|-
CASSVTTGTDTQYF
>TRBV20-1|-
CSAVTVLYEQYF
>TRBV3-1|-
CASSRPGENSPLHF
>TRBV7-2|TRBD1
CASSFYTGGQPQHF
>TRBV27|-
CASTSLGSKTYNEQFF
>TRBV12-3/TRBV12-4|-
CAILGISSGANVLTF
>TRBV2|-
CASSGLERTDTQYF
>TRBV20-1|-
CSVEPTGTDTQYF
>TRBV29-1|-
CSVGGLDGYTF
>TRBV6-6|-
CASSYRDLAEAFF
>TRBV20-1|-
CSAGRGGEGQPQHF
>TRBV20-1|-
CSASRGVGTDTQYF
>TRBV6-5|TRBD1
CASSRQGQTGNTIYF
>TRBV12-3/TRBV12-4|-
CASSLVGTGGDTQYF
>TRBV6-2/TRBV6-3|-
CAGSYVSPNNEQFF
>TRBV6-1|-
CASSEGGRRTRYYNEQFF
>TRBV4-3|-
CASSQEASWAYEQYF
>TRBV2|TRBD1
CASRLYATGDNEQFF
>TRBV29-1|TRBD1
CSAGQVNEKLFF
>TRBV6-2/TRBV6-3|-
CASRGDGNTGELFF
>TRBV29-1|TRBD2
CSVSSGLAGGTEQFF
>TRBV7-2|-
CASSFTANSNQPQHF
>TRBV19|-
CASSYGGDGNQPQHF
>TRBV3-1|-
CASSRTRGVKEKLFF
>TRBV10-2|-
CASSDVAGLGAFF
>TRBV6-1|TRBD1
CASSARTGYSYNEQFF
>TRBV7-2|-
CASSSPTINIQYF
>TRBV9|-
CASSFDQDLTEAFF
>TRBV5-1|-
CASSLLFRQYGYTF
>TRBV10-3|-
CATTEREPYNEQYF
>TRBV10-3|-
CATAGVAGNTIYF
>TRBV3-1|-
CASSPQGKDYGYTF
>TRBV12-3/TRBV12-4|-
CASSSTGSRTEAFF
>TRBV7-9|TRBD1
CASSLTGGNAEAFF